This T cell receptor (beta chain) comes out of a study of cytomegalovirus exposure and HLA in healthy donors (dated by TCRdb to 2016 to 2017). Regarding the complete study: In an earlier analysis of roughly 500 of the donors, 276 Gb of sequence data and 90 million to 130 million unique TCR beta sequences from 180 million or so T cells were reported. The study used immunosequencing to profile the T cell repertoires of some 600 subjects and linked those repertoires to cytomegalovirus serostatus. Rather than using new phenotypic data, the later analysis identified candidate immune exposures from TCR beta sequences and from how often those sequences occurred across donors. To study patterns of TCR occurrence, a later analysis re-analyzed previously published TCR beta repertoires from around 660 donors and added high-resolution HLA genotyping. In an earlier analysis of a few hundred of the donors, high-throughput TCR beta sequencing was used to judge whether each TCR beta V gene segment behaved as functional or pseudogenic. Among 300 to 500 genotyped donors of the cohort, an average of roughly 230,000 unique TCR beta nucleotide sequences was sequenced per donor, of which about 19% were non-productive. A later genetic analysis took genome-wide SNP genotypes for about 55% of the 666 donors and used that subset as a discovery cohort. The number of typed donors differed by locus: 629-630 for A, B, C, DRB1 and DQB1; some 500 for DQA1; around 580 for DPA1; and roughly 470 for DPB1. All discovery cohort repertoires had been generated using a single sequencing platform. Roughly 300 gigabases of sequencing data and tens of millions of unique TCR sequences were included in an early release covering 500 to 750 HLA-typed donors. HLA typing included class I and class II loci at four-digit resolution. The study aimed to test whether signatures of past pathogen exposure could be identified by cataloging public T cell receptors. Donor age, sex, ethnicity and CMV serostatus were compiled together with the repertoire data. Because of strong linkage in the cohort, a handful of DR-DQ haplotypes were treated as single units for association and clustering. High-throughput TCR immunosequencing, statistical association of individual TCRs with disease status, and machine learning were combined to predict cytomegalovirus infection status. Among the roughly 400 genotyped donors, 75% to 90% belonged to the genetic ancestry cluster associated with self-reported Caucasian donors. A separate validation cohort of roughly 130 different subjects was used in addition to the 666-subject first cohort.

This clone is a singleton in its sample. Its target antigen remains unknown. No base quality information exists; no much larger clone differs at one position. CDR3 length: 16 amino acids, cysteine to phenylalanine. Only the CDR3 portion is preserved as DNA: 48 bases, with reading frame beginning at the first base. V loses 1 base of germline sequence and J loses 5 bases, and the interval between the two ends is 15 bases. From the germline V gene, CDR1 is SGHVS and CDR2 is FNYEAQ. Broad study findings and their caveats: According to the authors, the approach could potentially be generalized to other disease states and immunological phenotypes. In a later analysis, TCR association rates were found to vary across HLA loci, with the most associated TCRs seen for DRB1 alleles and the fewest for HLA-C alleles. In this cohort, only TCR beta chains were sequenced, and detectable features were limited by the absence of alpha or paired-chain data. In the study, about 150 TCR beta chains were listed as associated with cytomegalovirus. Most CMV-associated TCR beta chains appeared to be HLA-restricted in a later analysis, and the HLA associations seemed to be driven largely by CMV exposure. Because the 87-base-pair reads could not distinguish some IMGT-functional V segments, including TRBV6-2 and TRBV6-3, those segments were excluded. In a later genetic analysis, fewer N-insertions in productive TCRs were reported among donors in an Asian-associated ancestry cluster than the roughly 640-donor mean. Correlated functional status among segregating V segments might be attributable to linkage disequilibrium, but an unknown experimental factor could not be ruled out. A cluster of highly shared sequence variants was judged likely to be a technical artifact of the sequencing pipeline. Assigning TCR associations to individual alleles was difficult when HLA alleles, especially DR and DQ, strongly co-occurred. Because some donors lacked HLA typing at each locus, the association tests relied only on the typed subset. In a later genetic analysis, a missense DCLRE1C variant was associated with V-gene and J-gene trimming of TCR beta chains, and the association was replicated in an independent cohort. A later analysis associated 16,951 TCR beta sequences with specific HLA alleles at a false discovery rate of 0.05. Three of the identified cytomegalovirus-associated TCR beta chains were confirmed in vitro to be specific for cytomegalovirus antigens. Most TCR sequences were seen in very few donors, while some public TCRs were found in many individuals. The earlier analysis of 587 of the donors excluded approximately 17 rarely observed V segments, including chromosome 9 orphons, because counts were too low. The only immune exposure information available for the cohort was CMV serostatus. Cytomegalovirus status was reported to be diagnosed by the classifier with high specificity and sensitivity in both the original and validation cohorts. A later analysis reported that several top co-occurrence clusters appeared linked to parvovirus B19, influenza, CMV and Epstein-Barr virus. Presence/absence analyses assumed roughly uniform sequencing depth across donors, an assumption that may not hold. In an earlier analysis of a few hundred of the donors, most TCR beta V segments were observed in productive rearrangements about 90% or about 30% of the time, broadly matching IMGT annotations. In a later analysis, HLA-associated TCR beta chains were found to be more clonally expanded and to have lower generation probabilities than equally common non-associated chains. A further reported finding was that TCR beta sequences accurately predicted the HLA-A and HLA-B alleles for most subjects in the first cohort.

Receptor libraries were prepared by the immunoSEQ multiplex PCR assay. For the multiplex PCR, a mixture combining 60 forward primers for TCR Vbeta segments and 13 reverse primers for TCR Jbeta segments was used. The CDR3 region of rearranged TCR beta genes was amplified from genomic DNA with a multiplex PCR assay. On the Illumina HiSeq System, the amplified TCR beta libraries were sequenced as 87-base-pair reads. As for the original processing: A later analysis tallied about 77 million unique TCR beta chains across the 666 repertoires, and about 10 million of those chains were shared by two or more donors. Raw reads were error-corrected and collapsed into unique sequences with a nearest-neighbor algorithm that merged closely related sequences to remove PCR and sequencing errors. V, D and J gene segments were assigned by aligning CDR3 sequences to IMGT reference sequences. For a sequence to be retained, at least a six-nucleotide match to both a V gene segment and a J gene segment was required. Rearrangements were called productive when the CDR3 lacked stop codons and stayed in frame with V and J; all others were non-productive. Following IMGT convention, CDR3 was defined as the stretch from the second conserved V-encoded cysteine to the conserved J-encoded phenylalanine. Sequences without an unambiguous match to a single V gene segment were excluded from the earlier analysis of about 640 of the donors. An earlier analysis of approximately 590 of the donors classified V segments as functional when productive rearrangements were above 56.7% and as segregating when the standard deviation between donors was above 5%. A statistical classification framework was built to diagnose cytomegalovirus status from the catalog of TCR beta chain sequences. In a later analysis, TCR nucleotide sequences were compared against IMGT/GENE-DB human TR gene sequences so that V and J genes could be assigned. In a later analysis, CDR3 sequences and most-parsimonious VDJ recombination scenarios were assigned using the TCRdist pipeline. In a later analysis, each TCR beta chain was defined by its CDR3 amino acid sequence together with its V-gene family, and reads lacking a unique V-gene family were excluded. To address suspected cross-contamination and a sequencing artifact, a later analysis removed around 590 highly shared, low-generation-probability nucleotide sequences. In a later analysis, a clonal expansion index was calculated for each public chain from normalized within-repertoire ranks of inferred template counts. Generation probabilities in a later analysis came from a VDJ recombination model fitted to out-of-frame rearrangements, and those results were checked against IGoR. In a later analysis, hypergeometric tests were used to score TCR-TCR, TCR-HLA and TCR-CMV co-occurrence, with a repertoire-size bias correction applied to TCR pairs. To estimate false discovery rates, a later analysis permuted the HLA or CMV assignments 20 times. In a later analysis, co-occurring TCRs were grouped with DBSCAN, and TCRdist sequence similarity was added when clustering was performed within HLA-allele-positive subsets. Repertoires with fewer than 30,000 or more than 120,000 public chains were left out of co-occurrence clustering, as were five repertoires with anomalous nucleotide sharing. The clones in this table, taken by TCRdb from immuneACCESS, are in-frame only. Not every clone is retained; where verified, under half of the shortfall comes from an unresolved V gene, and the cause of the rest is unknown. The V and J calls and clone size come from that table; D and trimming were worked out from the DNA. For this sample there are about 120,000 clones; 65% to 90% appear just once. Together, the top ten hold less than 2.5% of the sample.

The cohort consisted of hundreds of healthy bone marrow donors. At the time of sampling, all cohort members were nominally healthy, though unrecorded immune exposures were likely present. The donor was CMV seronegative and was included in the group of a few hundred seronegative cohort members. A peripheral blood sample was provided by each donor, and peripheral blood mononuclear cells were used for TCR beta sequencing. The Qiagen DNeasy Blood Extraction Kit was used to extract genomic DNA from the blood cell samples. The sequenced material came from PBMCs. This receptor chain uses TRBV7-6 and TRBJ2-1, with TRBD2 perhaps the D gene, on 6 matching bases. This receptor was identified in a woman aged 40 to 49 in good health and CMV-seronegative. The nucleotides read TGTGCCAGCAGCTTAGACGGCCGGGGACTTAACAATGAGCAGTTCTTC. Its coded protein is CASSLDGRGLNNEQFF.